The T cell receptor beta chain under discussion was sequenced for a study of T-cell reconstitution after alpha-beta-depleted transplantation in children. Unique molecular identifiers tagged the TCRbeta library. TCRdb fed the PCR reads into MiXCR, producing one record per CDR3 protein. The sample gives some 340,000 distinct CDR3 sequences, 9% to 12% of which show up once; 2% to 2.5% is in the top ten. V shed 3 bases and J shed 0 bases, with 19 bases lying between them. CDR3 length equals 18 residues. Germline V lookup: CDR1 MNHEY, CDR2 SVGAGI. This TCR was sampled from a human donor who donated a stem cell graft to a child with acute lymphoblastic leukemia. The starting material was PBMCs from the stem cell graft donor, obtained from the stem cell graft. This chain links TRBV6-5 with TRBJ2-3; D may be TRBD1 or TRBD2 (6 bases each). The CDR3 nucleotides are TGTGCCAGCAGTTATCCCGAGGGGGGAGGAGGAAGCACAGATACGCAGTATTTT. Protein: CASSYPEGGGGSTDTQYF.